Listed here are 28 T cell receptor beta chains from one sample, sequenced in a study of graft-versus-host responses after intestinal transplantation. Their antigens remain unidentified. Profiled with immunoSEQ multiplex PCR; TCRdb holds only in-frame clones, not every one. The table lists approximately 82,000 clones, 91% of them singletons. This specimen was unstimulated CD4+ T cells sorted from spleen or lymph node cells, taken before intestinal transplant. These receptors were taken from a human donor who received an intestinal transplant.

The rearrangement uses TRBV4-1 and TRBJ1-3; unclear D gene. CDR3 length: 16 residues. V was cut by 3 bases and J by 1 base, with 13 bases left in between. CDR1 and CDR2 (germline): MGHRA, YSYEKL. The CDR3 bases are TGCGCCAGCAGCCAGATAAGCCGGAGGTCTGGAAACACCATATATTTT. Its translation is CASSQISRRSGNTIYF.

V is TRBV19 and J is TRBJ2-7, with a tentative D call TRBD1 (6 bases). Germline V gene lookup returns CDR1 LNHDA and CDR2 SQIVND (reference sequence). This CDR3 region has 13 residues. V was pared by 7 bases and J by 3 bases, with 13 bases between. DNA of the CDR3: TGTGCCAGTACCGCTCCAGGGGACTACGAGCAGTACTTC. It is translated as CASTAPGDYEQYF.

The rearrangement uses TRBV19 and TRBJ2-1; tentative D call: TRBD2 (6 bases). The CDR3 consists of 19 residues. Germline V gives CDR1 LNHDA, CDR2 SQIVND (reference sequence). V was cut by 3 bases and J by 9 bases, with 30 bases left in between. The CDR3 here is CASSMTVFGDSTRSTEQFF. CDR3 nucleotide sequence: TGTGCCAGTAGTATGACGGTTTTTGGGGACTCGACCCGCTCGACTGAGCAGTTCTTC.

The CDR3 here is CASSWGTPGEQYF. CDR3 nucleotides: TGTGCCAGCAGTTGGGGCACCCCTGGAGAGCAGTACTTC. The chain links TRBV2 to TRBJ2-7; TRBD1 might be the D (5 bases). V was pared by 5 bases and J by 7 bases, with 15 bases between. The CDR3 is 13 amino acids. CDR1 SNHLY and CDR2 FYNNEI come from the germline V gene. Full variable domain (missing parts from reference TRBV2 and TRBJ2-7): EPEVTQTPSHQVTQMGQEVILRCVPISNHLYFYWYRQILGQKVEFLVSFYNNEISEKSEIFDDQFSVERPDGSNFTLKIRSTKLEDSAMYFCASSWGTPGEQYFGPGTRLTVT.

The chain carries TRBV18 and TRBJ2-7; no clear D gene. Trimming removed 5 bases from V and 3 bases from J, with 8 bases in between. This CDR3 is 12 amino acids long. Germline CDR1 and CDR2: KGHSH and LQKENI. CDR3: CASSATGYEQYF. The DNA for the CDR3 is TGTGCCAGCTCAGCCACGGGCTACGAGCAGTACTTC.

The chain joins TRBV12-2 to TRBJ2-1; the D call in the table, TRBD1, was not verified against the DNA. TRBV12-2 has pseudogene status. This CDR3 contains 16 residues. The chain's CDR3 is CASRLGRDRGRNEQFF. The CDR3 region has the DNA TGTGCAAGTCGCTTGGGCCGGGACAGGGGGCGAAATGAGCAGTTCTTC.

The chain carries TRBV10-3 and TRBJ1-2; 10 bases line up with TRBD1. This CDR3 has 15 amino acids. V lost 0 bases, J lost 2 bases, and 0 bases stayed unmatched. The germline V gene encodes CDR1 ENHRY and CDR2 SYGVKD. CDR3 nucleotides: TGTGCCATCAGTGAGTCGGACAGGGGGAACTATGGCTACACCTTC. Encoded protein: CAISESDRGNYGYTF.

The rearrangement uses TRBV19 and TRBJ1-3; TRBD1 matches 10 bases. V lost 2 bases to trimming and J lost 7 bases; unmatched junction nucleotides: 5. The germline V gene has CDR1 LNHDA and CDR2 SQIVND (reference sequence). The length of the CDR3 is 15 residues. As DNA, the CDR3 is TGTGCCAGTAGTATAAGCGGGACAGGGGAGAACACCATATATTTT. Protein sequence: CASSISGTGENTIYF.

The chain joins TRBV7-2 to TRBJ2-1; TRBD2 matches at 8 bases. The V gene's germline CDR1 is SGHTA and CDR2 FQGNSA. Trimming cost V 5 bases and J 5 bases; bases outside gene matches: 5. CDR3 length: 14 amino acids. The CDR3 loop reads CASSLSGTHNEQFF. As DNA, the CDR3 is TGTGCCAGCAGCCTTAGCGGGACGCACAATGAGCAGTTCTTC.

The chain carries TRBV30 and TRBJ1-3; unclear D gene. There are 11 residues in the CDR3. The germline V gene has CDR1 GTSNPN and CDR2 SVGIG (reference sequence). V was trimmed by 3 bases and J by 4 bases, leaving 4 bases between them. The CDR3 sequence is CAWSGGNTIYF. CDR3 nucleotide sequence: TGTGCCTGGAGCGGGGGAAACACCATATATTTT.

In its sample, this clone was seen a few times. The gene calls are TRBV2 and TRBJ2-6; tentatively, D is TRBD1 (7 bases). V lost 7 bases, J lost 5 bases, and 12 bases lay in between. CDR3 length: 14 amino acids. In germline, CDR1 is SNHLY, CDR2 FYNNEI. Here the CDR3 reads CASIQGGWANVLTF. The CDR3, as DNA: TGTGCCAGCATTCAGGGGGGCTGGGCCAACGTCCTGACTTTC.

This clone came up a few times. The chain combines TRBV12-2 with TRBJ2-1; TRBD2 is the table's D call, not checked against the DNA. TRBV12-2 is noted as a pseudogene. The CDR3 covers 18 residues. For the CDR3, the DNA is TGTGCAAGTCGCTTCCCTCCCGGACTAGCGGGGCTCTACAATGAGCAGTTCTTC. Amino acid sequence: CASRFPPGLAGLYNEQFF.

V is TRBV7-2 and J is TRBJ2-1; D call uncertain. This CDR3 comprises 12 residues. Germline assignment: CDR1 SGHTA and CDR2 FQGNSA. Trimming removed 5 bases at V and 4 bases at J, with 6 bases between. The CDR3 here is CASSKLYNEQFF. Written as DNA, the CDR3 is TGTGCCAGCAGCAAACTATACAATGAGCAGTTCTTC.

V usage is TRBV28 and J usage is TRBJ2-1, with D possibly TRBD2 on 5 matching bases. Germline CDR1 MDHEN, CDR2 SYDVKM. CDR3 size: 14 residues. V lost 5 bases, J lost 4 bases, and 12 bases lay in between. The chain's CDR3 is CASSRPPGYNEQFF. CDR3 sequence (DNA): TGTGCCAGCAGTCGACCCCCGGGATACAATGAGCAGTTCTTC.

The chain recombines TRBV7-2 with TRBJ1-6; D gene unclear. V was shortened by 4 bases and J by 7 bases, with 14 bases between the two germline ends. CDR1 and CDR2 from the germline V gene are SGHTA and FQGNSA. This CDR3 comprises 15 residues. CDR3 region: CASSSTGTANSPLHF. DNA for the CDR3: TGTGCCAGCAGCTCGACCGGAACAGCCAATTCACCCCTCCACTTT.

As concerns this clone: The sample holds other DNA sequences that translate to the same CDR3. The chain joins TRBV9 to TRBJ1-3; D uncertain. CDR3 length: 13 amino acids. The V and J ends lost 2 bases and 0 bases respectively, with 3 bases between them. The V gene's germline CDR1 is SGDLS and CDR2 YYNGEE. CDR3 residues: CASSVNSGNTIYF. CDR3 nucleotides: TGTGCCAGCAGCGTCAACTCTGGAAACACCATATATTTT. The full variable domain, completed using reference TRBV9 and TRBJ1-3, is DSGVTQTPKHLITATGQRVTLRCSPRSGDLSVYWYQQSLDQGLQFLIQYYNGEERAKGNILERFSAQQFPDLHSELNLSSLELGDSALYFCASSVNSGNTIYFGEGSWLTVV.

The V and J genes are TRBV7-9 and TRBJ1-2; no clear D gene. The CDR3 consists of 13 residues. V lost 3 bases and J lost 2, with 7 bases in between. CDR1 SEHNR and CDR2 FQNEAQ come from the germline V gene (reference sequence). This chain's CDR3 is CASSFDGNYGYTF. The CDR3 DNA sequence: TGTGCCAGCAGCTTTGACGGGAACTATGGCTACACCTTC.

This clone was picked up one time. The chain recombines TRBV27 with TRBJ2-3; 12 nucleotides line up with TRBD2. This CDR3 is built from 16 residues. In germline, CDR1 is MNHEY, CDR2 SMNVEV (reference sequence). Germline trimming cut 5 bases from V and 7 bases from J; bases unmatched to any gene: 10. Here the CDR3 reads CASSLQTSGGPNTQYF. In nucleotides, the CDR3 is TGTGCCAGCAGTCTTCAGACTAGCGGGGGCCCCAATACGCAGTATTTT.

Only one count was recorded for this clone. The genes are TRBV14 and TRBJ2-7; D not resolved. This CDR3 spans 13 amino acids. V was cut by 4 bases and J by 4 bases, with 11 bases left in between. Germline assignment: CDR1 SGHDN and CDR2 FVKESK. Here the CDR3 reads CASSRRGGYEQYF. The CDR3 region has the DNA TGTGCCAGCAGCCGGAGAGGTGGATACGAGCAGTACTTC.

V and J are TRBV6-5 and TRBJ2-7, with TRBD1 matching 8 bases. The CDR3 totals 14 residues. Germline-derived CDR1 and CDR2 are MNHEY and SVGAGI. J was trimmed by 6 bases and V by 7 bases; bases with no gene match: 11. Written as DNA, the CDR3 is TGTGCCAGCATTGCCTCAGGGGGCAGGGGCGAGCAGTACTTC. Protein sequence: CASIASGGRGEQYF.

The V and J genes are TRBV5-1 and TRBJ1-1, with D possibly being TRBD1 (5 bases). Germline CDR1 reads SGHRS; CDR2 reads YFSETQ. Trimming removed 2 bases at V and 1 base at J, with 12 bases between. This CDR3 is 15 amino acids long. The CDR3 reads CASSFGALSNTEAFF. CDR3 nucleotides: TGCGCCAGCAGCTTTGGGGCTCTATCGAACACTGAAGCTTTCTTT.

The rearrangement links TRBV5-1 to TRBJ2-7; the match to TRBD2 covers 12 bases. V shed 4 bases, J shed 0 bases, and the junction held 23 bases outside the gene matches. Looked up from germline, CDR1 is SGHRS and CDR2 is YFSETQ. The CDR3 totals 22 residues. Written as DNA, the CDR3 is TGCGCCAGCAGCCCCACAGGGGGAAGAGGACTAGCGGGACCGACCTCCTCCTACGAGCAGTACTTC. Its translation: CASSPTGGRGLAGPTSSYEQYF.

The J gene is TRBJ2-3, the V gene TRBV4-3, with 9 bases aligning to TRBD2. V shed 0 bases, J shed 4 bases, and the junction held 11 bases outside the gene matches. The CDR3 contains 18 residues. In germline, CDR1 is LGHNA, CDR2 YSLEER. The CDR3 region is CASSQERMVAGESDTQYF. The CDR3 DNA is TGCGCCAGCAGCCAAGAGAGGATGGTAGCGGGGGAATCAGATACGCAGTATTTT.

The chain employs TRBV25-1 and TRBJ2-3; D may be TRBD2 (5 bases). V lost 4 bases to trimming and J lost 0 bases, with 11 bases between them. Germline CDR1 is MGHDK and CDR2 is SYGVNS. This CDR3 is built from 15 residues. CDR3 coding DNA: TGTGCCAGCAGTGTGCGGGCCGGAAGCACAGATACGCAGTATTTT. Protein: CASSVRAGSTDTQYF.

The genes are TRBV27 and TRBJ2-1, with D perhaps matching TRBD2 (7 bases). The length of the CDR3 is 16 residues. Deletions cut 4 bases from V and 5 bases from J, with 18 bases between. Per the germline V gene, CDR1 is MNHEY and CDR2 is SMNVEV (reference sequence). This chain's CDR3 is CASSWTTGGRNNEQFF. The CDR3 DNA is TGTGCCAGCAGTTGGACTACGGGGGGCCGAAACAATGAGCAGTTCTTC.

V is TRBV9 and J is TRBJ2-3, with 11 bases aligning to TRBD2. Looked up from germline, CDR1 is SGDLS and CDR2 is YYNGEE. The V segment lost 4 bases and the J segment 3 bases; nucleotides outside the gene matches: 4. This CDR3 is 15 amino acids long. The CDR3 DNA reads TGTGCCAGCAGCACGCGACTAGCGGGAACAGATACGCAGTATTTT. Translation: CASSTRLAGTDTQYF.

This chain joins TRBV9 and TRBJ2-3, with TRBD2 matching 9 bases. J was trimmed by 3 bases and V by 0 bases; bases with no gene match: 5. This CDR3 contains 16 residues. Germline V gene lookup returns CDR1 SGDLS and CDR2 YYNGEE. The CDR3 region is CASSVGVAGETDTQYF. The DNA for the CDR3 is TGTGCCAGCAGCGTAGGAGTAGCGGGGGAGACAGATACGCAGTATTTT.

The gene calls are TRBV15 and TRBJ2-2; TRBD2 might be the D (5 bases). CDR1 is LNHNV and CDR2 is YYDKDF in the germline V gene (reference sequence). This CDR3 is 16 amino acids long. V dropped 2 bases and J dropped 3 bases, with 13 bases sitting between them. The DNA for the CDR3 is TGTGCCACCAGCAGACCTTCCGGGGTTTACACCGGGGAGCTGTTTTTT. Translated: CATSRPSGVYTGELFF.